This T cell receptor beta chain was sequenced for a study of shared clonotypes between healthy human individuals. Naive CD4+ cells were CD45RA-selected; the remaining cells were memory. CDR1 and CDR2 from the germline V gene are SGHVS and FNYEAQ. The CDR3 covers 14 residues. Trimming pared 5 bases from V and 3 bases from J, leaving 14 bases between. Sequenced by immunoSEQ multiplex PCR; TCRdb stores in-frame clones only, minus some. The sample records approximately 1.5 million clones, around 98% being singletons. V usage is TRBV7-6 and J usage is TRBJ2-7; either TRBD1 or TRBD2 may fit D (5 bases each). The sequencing sample was made of naive CD4+ T cells sorted from blood. Regarding subset: CD45RA+ positively selected. The receptor was derived from a young man in good health. The CDR3 is CASSRGTVGYEQYF. In nucleotides, the CDR3 is TGTGCCAGCAGCCGAGGGACGGTGGGCTACGAGCAGTACTTC.